The present T cell receptor (beta chain) was sequenced within a study of shared clonotypes between healthy human individuals (dated by TCRdb to the early 2020s). Regarding the complete study: Three men and two women, aged 18 to 49 years, made up the cohort. To increase sequencing depth and limit assay-specific biases, different laboratories used diverse techniques to prepare libraries and sequence TCR repertoires. For each donor, CD4 naive and CD4 memory were each run on three plates, CD8 naive on two plates, and CD8 memory on one plate. The study deeply sequenced blood TCR repertoires of 5 or 6 healthy adults to estimate repertoire size and the extent of clonotype sharing between individuals. Leukapheresis yielded between about 0.9 and 9 billion PBMCs per donor.

Using the deep immunoSEQ assay, TCR CDR3 regions were amplified from genomic DNA by multiplex PCR. For each cell subset, the extracted genomic DNA was distributed evenly across all wells of several immunoSEQ 96-well plates, and each plate served as one replicate. For sorted subsets, each replicate PCR was loaded with 200 ng genomic DNA, equivalent to some 27,000 T cell genomes. The purified libraries were quantified using a Qubit 3.0 fluorometer, sized with a Bioanalyzer 2100, and then quantified again using the KAPA Library Quantification kit. Each immunoSEQ 96-well plate was sequenced on its own single-read 150-cycle Illumina NextSeq 550 flow cell. On the study's bioinformatics: The immunoSEQ output contained only junctional sequences without quality scores, so filtering could not match that applied to full-length reads. To assign V/J genes and CDR3, sequences were annotated against IMGT germline references using PyIR, a Python wrapper for IgBLAST v1.9. Reads with weak V/J assignments (E-value above 1e-6), missing CDR3, stop codons, out-of-frame junctions, or ambiguous translated residues were removed. V3J clonotypes were defined as sequences sharing an identical inferred V gene, J gene, and CDR3 amino acid sequence. Percentage overlap between repertoires was computed as shared unique clonotypes divided by the size of the smaller repertoire. Repertoire richness was assessed with RTK rarefaction, the Chao1 estimator, and Recon v2.1 estimates of unobserved clonotypes. Generation probabilities for all TCRbeta clonotypes obtained by the gDNA method from several donors were computed using OLGA. Imported from immuneACCESS, the table was reduced by TCRdb to in-frame sequences with V and J called. These copies leave out some clones; in studies compared against another copy, an unresolved V gene accounts for under half, and the cause of the remainder is not known. The V and J calls and clone size come from that table; D and trimming were worked out from the DNA. The sample table shows 2,500,000 or so clones, and 85% to 95% are seen once. 0.3% to 0.45% of the sample is held by the ten biggest clonotypes.

Donors were healthy HIV-negative adults with no recently reported acute infections or vaccinations. Every donor was a Caucasian adult living in Nashville, Tennessee, USA. CD4+ T cells were enriched by magnetic negative selection, after which naive cells were positively selected on CD45RA and the negative fraction was taken as the memory subset. After blood collection by leukapheresis, PBMCs were isolated using Ficoll-Histopaque density gradient centrifugation and then cryopreserved in the vapor phase of liquid nitrogen. Analytical flow cytometry was used to check the purity and quantity of each magnetically sorted T cell population. Genomic DNA was isolated from every sorted fraction and measured by UV absorbance on a Nanodrop 2000c. The investigation overall reported the following: Pairwise subsampling indicated that sequencing depth was expected to affect the degree of clonotype sharing among donors. Sampling was restricted to blood, and TCR repertoires in tissues likely differ from the TCR repertoires found in blood. Compared with non-shared clonotypes, the clonotypes found in all four sorted-subset donors had higher generation probabilities. Even with the large sequencing depth, rarefaction of the sorted-subset datasets indicated that sequencing was incomplete. The genetic and exposure-history diversity represented was limited by the small number of donors. Naive subsets generally had larger estimated clonotype richness than memory subsets. When a few donors were compared, the shared fraction of clonotypes was about 5.2% for naive CD4, 3.5% to 4% for naive CD8, about 2.4% for memory CD4, and 0.35% to 0.4% for memory CD8.

Note on this clone: No cognate antigen has been identified for it. No base quality information exists; no much larger clone differs at one position.

Sequencing used naive CD4+ T cells from PBMCs. The sample's cell subset or site label, decoded: CD45RA+ positively selected. The sequence was obtained from a man between 18 and 29 years old in good health. Some clones in this sample may be carry-over from other donors' samples.

The sequenced DNA is TGTGCCAGCAGCCCGCCGGACAGGGGCGGTGAGCAGTTCTTC. Its translation reads: CASSPPDRGGEQFF. This chain is built from TRBV7-9 and TRBJ2-1; 9 bases in the middle match TRBD1. V is pruned by 5 bases and J by 9 bases, leaving 8 bases of the junction without a gene match. The germline V gene (reference sequence) sets CDR1 to SEHNR and CDR2 to FQNEAQ. From the cysteine up to the phenylalanine, the CDR3 has a length of 14 residues. The DNA shown is the 42-base CDR3, in frame from base 1. Outside the CDR3, residues come from the reference TRBV7-9 and TRBJ2-1 proteins, so the full variable domain is: DTGVSQNPRHKITKRGQNVTFRCDPISEHNRLYWYRQTLGQGPEFLTYFQNEAQLEKSRLLSDRFSAERPKGSFSTLEIQRTEQGDSAMYLCASSPPDRGGEQFFGPGTRLTVL.